Each of the 27 T cell receptor beta chains below was sequenced from the same sample in a study of blood T cells in healthy people across ages. The second PCR ran about 6 to 11 cycles with a sample-barcoded 5' primer and J-beta primers. MiXCR was run by TCRdb on the 5' RACE reads, yielding one entry per CDR3 protein. This repertoire shows just over 800,000 distinct CDR3 sequences, roughly 60% found once; its top ten account for 28%. Sequencing input: blood. The receptors here all came from a man younger than 45 in good health.

The chain combines TRBV20-1 with TRBJ1-2; TRBD1 is a possible D gene (6 bases). From germline, CDR1 is DFQATT and CDR2 SNEGSKA (reference sequence). This CDR3 contains 13 residues. The V end was cut by 6 bases, the J end by 7 bases, with 18 bases between. The CDR3 region is CSALVEGGVGYTF. The CDR3 DNA reads TGCAGTGCCTTGGTGGAAGGGGGAGTTGGCTACACCTTC.

J is TRBJ2-7 and V is TRBV20-1; D ambiguous. Germline CDR1 is DFQATT and CDR2 is SNEGSKA (reference sequence). Trimming pared 0 bases from V and 3 bases from J, leaving 9 bases between. CDR3 length equals 13 residues. CDR3 coding DNA: TGCAGTGCTAGAGATCGGGCTGGCTACGAGCAGTACTTC. Protein: CSARDRAGYEQYF.

The chain has TRBV10-3 and TRBJ2-3; 8 bases map to TRBD1. The germline V gene encodes CDR1 ENHRY and CDR2 SYGVKD. V lost 4 bases and J lost 4; bases outside the gene matches: 7. The CDR3 runs 15 residues. CDR3 DNA: TGTGCCATCAGTGGCCAAGACAGGGGAGCAGATACGCAGTATTTT. Its protein product is CAISGQDRGADTQYF.

The chain uses TRBV30 and TRBJ2-5; D is uncertain. TRBJ2-1 explains the end of the DNA better; the J call may be wrong. Germline values: CDR1 GTSNPN, CDR2 SVGIG (reference sequence). CDR3 length: 13 residues. The CDR3 DNA is TGTGCCTGGAGTGTGGGTTTCCAAGAGACCCAGTTCTTC. Translation gives CAWSVGFQETQFF.

This clonotype showed up just a few times. Germline is not matched at one junction end, which may reflect a read error. This chain links TRBV12-3 or TRBV12-4 with TRBJ2-7, with 13 bases aligning to TRBD2. This CDR3 region has 15 residues. Here the CDR3 reads CASSLTSGGTYEQYF. CDR3 nucleotides: TGTGCCAGCAGTTTGACTAGCGGGGGGACCTACGAACAGTACTTC.

The chain combines TRBV6-2 or TRBV6-3 with TRBJ2-7; D not certain. This CDR3 has 11 residues. CDR1 is MNHEY, CDR2 SVGEGT, per germline. V gave up 5 bases and J gave up 5 bases, with 7 bases separating them. The CDR3 protein is CASSPWNEQYF. In nucleotides, the CDR3 is TGTGCCAGCAGTCCCTGGAACGAGCAGTACTTC.

This clonotype occurred a few times. The J gene is TRBJ2-7, the V gene TRBV4-3; D is ambiguous. Germline lookup yields CDR1 LGHNA and CDR2 YSLEER. The CDR3 is made up of 11 amino acids. V lost 3 bases and J 5 bases, leaving 5 bases between the germline ends. CDR3 region: CASSQNDEQYF. In nucleotides, the CDR3 is TGCGCCAGCAGCCAGAACGACGAGCAGTACTTC.

The chain employs TRBV5-6 and TRBJ2-3, with D tentatively TRBD2 (6 bases). The V and J ends lost 6 bases and 3 bases respectively, with 14 bases between them. The CDR3 length is 14 residues. Germline assignment: CDR1 SGHDT and CDR2 YYEEEE. CDR3 residues: CASTLEGGTDTQYF. The CDR3 nucleotides read TGTGCCAGCACCCTGGAGGGCGGTACAGATACGCAGTATTTT. Supplemented by reference TRBV5-6 and TRBJ2-3, the full variable domain reads DAGVTQSPTHLIKTRGQQVTLRCSPKSGHDTVSWYQQALGQGPQFIFQYYEEEERQRGNFPDRFSGHQFPNYSSELNVNALLLGDSALYLCASTLEGGTDTQYFGPGTRLTVL.

This clonotype showed up just a few times. The J gene is TRBJ1-1, the V gene TRBV20-1; no firm D call. The CDR3 totals 16 residues. Germline CDR1 is DFQATT and CDR2 is SNEGSKA (reference sequence). V dropped 4 bases and J dropped 3 bases, with 21 bases sitting between them. The DNA for the CDR3 is TGCAGTGCTAAAGACTCTGATGGGAGGGAATACACTGAAGCTTTCTTT. Translated, it gives CSAKDSDGREYTEAFF.

This clonotype was seen more than once but under ten times. The chain links TRBV6-5 to TRBJ2-1; 7 bases align to TRBD1. The J segment lost 6 bases and the V segment lost 5 bases, leaving 7 bases of the junction unmatched. Germline V gives CDR1 MNHEY, CDR2 SVGAGI. This CDR3 has 14 residues. The CDR3 spells CASSVTGKGNEQFF. The CDR3 coding sequence is TGTGCCAGCAGTGTGACAGGGAAGGGCAATGAGCAGTTCTTC.

This chain connects TRBV20-1 to TRBJ2-7, with a tentative D call TRBD1 (6 bases). Deletions cut 6 bases from V and 0 bases from J, with 12 bases between. The germline V gene has CDR1 DFQATT and CDR2 SNEGSKA (reference sequence). The CDR3 loop spans 13 amino acids. CDR3: CSASGTPSYEQYF. CDR3 DNA: TGCAGTGCCTCCGGGACACCCTCCTACGAGCAGTACTTC.

The chain carries TRBV2 and TRBJ2-2; 7 bases are a match to TRBD1. With V trimmed by 4 bases and J by 3 bases, 5 bases remained unmatched. The V gene's germline CDR1 is SNHLY and CDR2 FYNNEI. The CDR3 covers 15 residues. CDR3 loop: CASSGQGIDTGELFF. Written as DNA, the CDR3 is TGTGCCAGCAGTGGACAGGGAATTGACACCGGGGAGCTGTTTTTT.

This clonotype showed up just a few times. The chain carries TRBV5-1 and TRBJ2-4; 8 bases line up with TRBD1. TRBJ2-7 matches the DNA end more closely, so the J call is doubtful. Per the germline V gene, CDR1 is SGHRS and CDR2 is YFSETQ. The length of the CDR3 is 17 residues. The CDR3 protein is CASSLEPTGAGAYEQYF. The DNA for the CDR3 is TGCGCCAGCAGCTTGGAACCGACAGGGGCAGGGGCCTACGAGCAGTACTTC.

The rearrangement links TRBV5-1 to TRBJ2-7; a possible D gene is TRBD1 (6 bases). Germline assignment: CDR1 SGHRS and CDR2 YFSETQ. This CDR3 has 14 residues. Trimming shortened V by 0 bases and J by 4 bases, and 11 bases separated the two germline ends. The CDR3 reads CASSLVGTQYEQYF. In nucleotides, the CDR3 is TGCGCCAGCAGCTTGGTAGGGACACAATACGAGCAGTACTTC. The full variable domain, its missing parts supplied by reference TRBV5-1 and TRBJ2-7, is KAGVTQTPRYLIKTRGQQVTLSCSPISGHRSVSWYQQTPGQGLQFLFEYFSETQRNKGNFPGRFSGRQFSNSRSEMNVSTLELGDSALYLCASSLVGTQYEQYFGPGTRLTVT.

This clonotype was counted only a few times. V usage is TRBV6-2 or TRBV6-3 and J usage is TRBJ2-6, with a tentative D call TRBD1 (5 bases). Germline values: CDR1 MNHEY, CDR2 SVGEGT. The CDR3 is 14 amino acids. The germline V and J ends were trimmed by 2 bases and 4 bases, with 6 bases remaining between them. This CDR3 is CASSYGAGANVLTF. The CDR3 region has the DNA TGTGCCAGCAGTTACGGGGCGGGGGCCAACGTCCTGACTTTC.

The V and J genes are TRBV14 and TRBJ1-2; unclear D gene. The germline CDR1 and CDR2 sequences are SGHDN and FVKESK. V dropped 6 bases and J dropped 4 bases, with 9 bases sitting between them. The CDR3 is 12 residues long. CDR3 bases: TGTGCCAGCAGTATCAGCGGCTATGGCTACACCTTC. Translation: CASSISGYGYTF. Variable domain in full (rest from reference TRBV14 and TRBJ1-2): EAGVTQFPSHSVIEKGQTVTLRCDPISGHDNLYWYRRVMGKEIKFLLHFVKESKQDESGMPNNRFLAERTGGTYSTLKVQPAELEDSGVYFCASSISGYGYTFGSGTRLTVV.

The genes are TRBV29-1 and TRBJ2-1; D is ambiguous. With 7 bases removed from V and 8 bases from J, the gap between germline ends came to 18 bases. The CDR3 covers 13 residues. Germline V gene data show CDR1 as SQVTM and CDR2 as ANQGSEA. CDR3 in DNA: TGCAGCGCCCCGGCCTGGGGTGGCGATGAGCAGTTCTTC. It translates to CSAPAWGGDEQFF.

This chain joins TRBV4-3 and TRBJ2-3; possibly TRBD2 for D (6 bases). Deletions cut 0 bases from V and 0 bases from J, with 16 bases between. CDR3 length: 18 residues. Looked up from germline, CDR1 is LGHNA and CDR2 is YSLEER. The CDR3, as DNA: TGCGCCAGCAGCCAAGACGGAATTAGCGGTCTAAGCACAGATACGCAGTATTTT. Residues: CASSQDGISGLSTDTQYF.

The V gene is TRBV2, the J gene TRBJ1-2; D unresolved. CDR3 size: 14 residues. Trimming took off 9 bases at V and 4 bases at J, with 18 bases between the two ends. CDR1 and CDR2 (germline): SNHLY, FYNNEI. CDR3 bases: TGTGCCAGGGCATCAATAGTTCGCGGCTATGGCTACACCTTC. Encoded protein: CARASIVRGYGYTF.

V and J are TRBV12-3 or TRBV12-4 and TRBJ1-5; TRBD1 matches at 7 bases. With 7 bases clipped from V and 8 bases from J, the junction kept 8 bases outside the gene matches. CDR3 length: 13 residues. The CDR3 DNA is TGTGCCAGCACCCGACAGGGTCTCGAGCCCCAGCATTTT. Protein sequence: CASTRQGLEPQHF.

This clonotype has just one count. This chain joins TRBV12-3 or TRBV12-4 and TRBJ2-7, with 8 positions matching TRBD2. This CDR3 region has 15 residues. The ends lost 8 bases at V and 1 base at J; junction bases unmatched: 10. CDR3 nucleotides: TGTGCCAGCTCCCTCCGGGGGGGTGAATCCTACGAGCAGTACTTC. Amino acid sequence: CASSLRGGESYEQYF.

This chain links TRBV2 with TRBJ1-6, with a weak D call TRBD1 (6 bases). With 7 bases removed from V and 9 bases from J, the gap between germline ends came to 16 bases. The CDR3 is 14 amino acids. Looked up from germline, CDR1 is SNHLY and CDR2 is FYNNEI. CDR3 residues: CASTDGGRGSPLHF. For the CDR3, the DNA is TGTGCCAGCACCGACGGGGGCAGGGGTTCACCCCTCCACTTT.

CDR3 nucleotides: TGTGCCAGCAGCTCGACTAGCGGGGACAATGAGCAGTTCTTC. It yields the protein CASSSTSGDNEQFF. V gene TRBV9 combines with J gene TRBJ2-1, with 11 bases lining up with TRBD2. CDR1 and CDR2 from the germline V gene are SGDLS and YYNGEE. Losses at the gene ends were 4 bases for V and 5 bases for J; bases not matched to a gene: 2. This CDR3 spans 14 amino acids.

The rearrangement uses TRBV2 and TRBJ1-2, with no clear D. The CDR3 has 13 amino acids. V dropped 4 bases and J dropped 3 bases, with 9 bases sitting between them. The germline gives CDR1 SNHLY, CDR2 FYNNEI. The DNA for the CDR3 is TGTGCCAGCAGTGCCACGATCCACTATGGCTACACCTTC. Residues: CASSATIHYGYTF.

V gene TRBV6-5 combines with J gene TRBJ2-1, with a weak D call TRBD2 (5 bases). Trimming shortened V by 2 bases and J by 9 bases, and 14 bases separated the two germline ends. This CDR3 is built from 14 residues. CDR1 MNHEY and CDR2 SVGAGI come from the germline V gene. DNA of the CDR3: TGTGCCAGCAGTTACGAGGCCGAGGGTGGTGAGCAGTTCTTC. Translated, it gives CASSYEAEGGEQFF.

This chain uses TRBV20-1 with TRBJ2-7, with D perhaps matching TRBD1 or TRBD2 (6 bases each). The germline V gene encodes CDR1 DFQATT and CDR2 SNEGSKA (reference sequence). There are 14 residues in the CDR3. With 1 base removed from V and 3 bases from J, the gap between germline ends came to 13 bases. The CDR3, as DNA: TGCAGTGCTAGAGCAGGAGGGGGAGGCTACGAGCAGTACTTC. This translates into CSARAGGGGYEQYF.

The chain uses TRBV20-1 and TRBJ2-5, with 13 bases matching TRBD2. The CDR3 length is 14 residues. Germline loops: CDR1 DFQATT, CDR2 SNEGSKA (reference sequence). Trimming cost V 5 bases and J 4 bases; bases outside gene matches: 4. CDR3 nucleotides: TGCAGTGCTCAACTAGCGGGGGGGCCAGAGACCCAGTACTTC. It yields the protein CSAQLAGGPETQYF.